Listed below are T cell receptor beta chains from one sample, sequenced in a study of OX40 agonist ivuxolimab in advanced cancers. Data came from immunoSEQ multiplex PCR; TCRdb stores just in-frame clones and leaves some out. Of 50,000 or so clones detected, 80% to 90% appear once; the ten largest clones hold less than 7%. The sample consisted of CD4+ or CD8+ T cells sorted from blood, taken in a trial of the OX40 agonist ivuxolimab. The receptor source for this set is an adult with an advanced solid tumor such as melanoma, head and neck, liver or kidney cancer. CDR3s include the opening cysteine and the closing phenylalanine or tryptophan. A D gene is named only where the DNA matches it firmly. Size is stated for part of the rows, as once, few or many counts, or as a class when the clone is expanded.

CDR3 DNA | CDR3 protein | D gene | J gene | clone size | V gene
TGTGCCAGCGGGCCCCGAAGCGAGCAGTTCTTC | CASGPRSEQFF | - | TRBJ2-1 | - | TRBV6-5
TGCGCCAGCAGAGGACAGCCGAACACTGAAGCTTTCTTT | CASRGQPNTEAFF | - | TRBJ1-1 | - | TRBV10-2
TGTGCCTGGATGGGACAGGGATGGTCTGAAGCTTTCTTT | CAWMGQGWSEAFF | TRBD1 | TRBJ1-1 | - | TRBV30
TGTGCCAGCAGCTTGGGGGTTTACGGGAGTCAGCCCCAGCATTTT | CASSLGVYGSQPQHF | - | TRBJ1-5 | - | TRBV5-6
TGCGCCAGCAGCCAAGAGAAAGGAGGACAGGCTAGCACAGATACGCAGTATTTT | CASSQEKGGQASTDTQYF | TRBD1 | TRBJ2-3 | - | TRBV4-1
TGCGCCAGCAGCTCCGGGACTAGCGACAATGAGCAGTTCTTC | CASSSGTSDNEQFF | TRBD2 | TRBJ2-1 | - | TRBV5-1
TGTGCCAGCAGTAAGGGTGGTGACACTGAAGCTTTCTTT | CASSKGGDTEAFF | - | TRBJ1-1 | - | TRBV2
TGTGCCAGTAGTCAAAGTCCAGGGTCCAATGAGCAGTTCTTC | CASSQSPGSNEQFF | - | TRBJ2-1 | - | TRBV19
TGTGCCAGTAGTATCGGACAGGGGACTTACAATGAGCAGTTCTTC | CASSIGQGTYNEQFF | TRBD1 | TRBJ2-1 | - | TRBV19
TGTGCCAGAAGCTTTCCCCTAGCGGGGGGAACCACAGATACGCAGTATTTT | CARSFPLAGGTTDTQYF | TRBD2 | TRBJ2-3 | - | TRBV5-3
TGCGCCAGCAGAATCACCCAGGGACTAGCGGGGGTTGAGACCCAGTACTTC | CASRITQGLAGVETQYF | TRBD2 | TRBJ2-5 | - | TRBV10-2
TGTGCCAGCAGTCTCCCCCGAGGGGACAGGGGGAAAGATTCACCCCTCCACTTT | CASSLPRGDRGKDSPLHF | TRBD1 | TRBJ1-6 | - | TRBV28
TGTGCCAGCACAGGCACAGGGCTTACGAGGGGAGACACCTTC | CASTGTGLTRGDTF | - | TRBJ1-2 | - | TRBV7-9
TGCGCCAGCAGCTTGTCAGGGGGCGGCACCGGGGAGCTGTTTTTT | CASSLSGGGTGELFF | TRBD1 | TRBJ2-2 | - | TRBV5-1
TGTGCCAGCGCGAGGGGGCAAGACACTGAAGCTTTCTTT | CASARGQDTEAFF | TRBD1 | TRBJ1-1 | - | TRBV9
TGTGCCAGCAGCTTAATTGTGGGCATCGTGAGGACAGACTATAGCACAGATACGCAGTATTTT | CASSLIVGIVRTDYSTDTQYF | - | TRBJ2-3 | - | TRBV7-3
TGTGCCAGCAGCCTTTCAACCGGGACAGGCCATAGACAGCCCCAGCATTTT | CASSLSTGTGHRQPQHF | TRBD1 | TRBJ1-5 | - | TRBV7-9
TGTGCCAGCTCACCGCTAGCGGGGGGGTCTGACGAGCAGTACTTC | CASSPLAGGSDEQYF | TRBD2 | TRBJ2-7 | - | TRBV18
TGTGCCAGCAGTCCGGTCAGGGGCCCAGATACGCAGTATTTT | CASSPVRGPDTQYF | - | TRBJ2-3 | - | TRBV6-5
TGTGCCAGTAGTACTCTTAACTATGGCTACACCTTC | CASSTLNYGYTF | - | TRBJ1-2 | few | TRBV19
TGTGCCAGCCGCACAGGGGAAGGAAACACCATATATTTT | CASRTGEGNTIYF | TRBD1 | TRBJ1-3 | - | TRBV18
TGTGCCAGCAGCCCATCAAGAGCGGGGGGGCGAGAGACCCAGTACTTC | CASSPSRAGGRETQYF | TRBD2 | TRBJ2-5 | - | TRBV28
TGCGCCAGCAAAGAGGGGAGGGACAGGGGTTTGGCCGGGGAGCTGTTTTTT | CASKEGRDRGLAGELFF | TRBD1 | TRBJ2-2 | few | TRBV23-1
TGTGCCATCAGGGGGGACAGCTCCTACAATGAGCAGTTCTTC | CAIRGDSSYNEQFF | TRBD1 | TRBJ2-1 | - | TRBV10-3
TGCGCCAGCAGCTTGCTAGACAGGGGGCTCGGAAACACCATATATTTT | CASSLLDRGLGNTIYF | TRBD1 | TRBJ1-3 | - | TRBV5-1
TGTGCCAGCAGCCTCCCCGGGACAGGGATGAGAGGCTACACCTTC | CASSLPGTGMRGYTF | TRBD1 | TRBJ1-2 | - | TRBV5-4
TGTGCCATCAGTGAGTCGCGGGCAGCGGAAAAACTGTTTTTT | CAISESRAAEKLFF | - | TRBJ1-4 | - | TRBV10-3
TGTGCCAGCAGCTTAGAAGGGAATTCACCCCTCCACTTT | CASSLEGNSPLHF | - | TRBJ1-6 | - | TRBV7-9
TGTGCCAGCAGTTCCGGAGGATGGGAGGCTTTCTTT | CASSSGGWEAFF | - | TRBJ1-1 | - | TRBV6-5
TGTGCCAGCAGTTACTCGAAAATTGTCGGCTATGGCTACACCTTC | CASSYSKIVGYGYTF | - | TRBJ1-2 | - | TRBV6-5
TGTGCCAGTGAAGCCCCCGATAGCAATCAGCCCCAGCATTTT | CASEAPDSNQPQHF | - | TRBJ1-5 | - | TRBV19
TGTGCCAGCGGCTCTGGGGCCAACGTCCTGACTTTC | CASGSGANVLTF | - | TRBJ2-6 | - | TRBV9
TGTGCCACCAGCAGAGTGGGACCCCTCTCAAGGGGGACCCAGTACTTC | CATSRVGPLSRGTQYF | - | TRBJ2-5 | - | TRBV15
TGTGCCTGGAGCCGCACATCAGGGTCCGGAAACACCATATATTTT | CAWSRTSGSGNTIYF | - | TRBJ1-3 | once | TRBV30
TGTGCCAGCAGCTCCCGCGAAATATCCTATGGCTACACCTTC | CASSSREISYGYTF | - | TRBJ1-2 | once | TRBV6-1
TGTGCCAGCAGTTATGCCAAACAGGGATCATACGAGCAGTACTTC | CASSYAKQGSYEQYF | - | TRBJ2-7 | - | TRBV6-5
TGTGCCAGCAGCCGAAATCACGGCGGTGAAGCTTTCTTT | CASSRNHGGEAFF | - | TRBJ1-1 | - | TRBV7-9
TGTGCCAGCAGCTTAGGGACTACTAGTGGAGATACGCAGTATTTT | CASSLGTTSGDTQYF | - | TRBJ2-3 | - | TRBV11-3
TGCGCCAGCAGCCTAGGGACGGATAACACTGAAGCTTTCTTT | CASSLGTDNTEAFF | - | TRBJ1-1 | - | TRBV5-1
TGTGCCAGCTCACCACCGAATACGGTCCGCACCGGGGAGCTGTTTTTT | CASSPPNTVRTGELFF | - | TRBJ2-2 | once | TRBV18
TGTGCCAGCTCACCGCGTCCTGCAAACAGGGTCGGCAACGAGCAGTACTTC | CASSPRPANRVGNEQYF | - | TRBJ2-7 | - | TRBV18
TGCGCCAGCAGCTTGGGGCCGGGACAGGGGGATACGCAGTATTTT | CASSLGPGQGDTQYF | TRBD1 | TRBJ2-3 | - | TRBV5-1
TGTGCCAGTAGTAATAGGGGGGCGGATACGCAGTATTTT | CASSNRGADTQYF | - | TRBJ2-3 | - | TRBV19
TGTGCCTGGAGTAGGGCCAATCAGCCCCAGCATTTT | CAWSRANQPQHF | - | TRBJ1-5 | - | TRBV30
TGTGCCAGCAGCTTGAGCGGGGGGATTTACGAGCAGTACTTC | CASSLSGGIYEQYF | TRBD2 | TRBJ2-7 | - | TRBV7-2
TGTGCCAGCAGCTCGACAGTATACACAGATACGCAGTATTTT | CASSSTVYTDTQYF | - | TRBJ2-3 | - | TRBV7-9
TGTGCCAGTAGGCACAGGATAAGCAATCAGCCCCAGCATTTT | CASRHRISNQPQHF | - | TRBJ1-5 | - | TRBV19
TGTGCCAGCTCACCACAATTCGGCAGGTCCGACGAGCAGTACTTC | CASSPQFGRSDEQYF | - | TRBJ2-7 | - | TRBV18
TGTGCCAGCAGCTCGACGGGGGGCGGGAGCAATCAGCCCCAGCATTTT | CASSSTGGGSNQPQHF | - | TRBJ1-5 | - | TRBV5-4
TGTGCCAGCAGTTACTCGATTTACAGGGGTGAAAAACTGTTTTTT | CASSYSIYRGEKLFF | TRBD1 | TRBJ1-4 | - | TRBV6-5
TGTGCCAGTAGCGCTGGCCGGTTCCTCAAGGGGGTTGCAACTAATGAAAAACTGTTTTTT | CASSAGRFLKGVATNEKLFF | - | TRBJ1-4 | - | TRBV19
TGTGCCAGCAGCCGGACAGAGATAAATCAGCCCCAGCATTTT | CASSRTEINQPQHF | - | TRBJ1-5 | - | TRBV7-9
TGTGCCAGCAGGGGAATACCTACAGGGGCTTATGGCTACACCTTC | CASRGIPTGAYGYTF | TRBD1 | TRBJ1-2 | - | TRBV6-1
TGCGCCAGCAGCTCCAGGACAGGGTCCTACGAGCAGTACTTC | CASSSRTGSYEQYF | TRBD1 | TRBJ2-7 | few | TRBV5-1
TGTGCTAGTGGTTTGTTGGGGAATGAAAAACTGTTTTTT | CASGLLGNEKLFF | - | TRBJ1-4 | - | TRBV12-5